A selection of T cell receptor beta chains follows, all from one sample in a study of T-cell memory formation after mild COVID-19. Each CDR3 protein gets one entry after TCRdb re-called the 5' RACE reads with MiXCR. Counted here are 350,000 or so distinct CDR3 sequences, 21% occurring once; the ten biggest clones make up roughly an eighth. Sequencing was carried out using PBMCs or a T cell subset sorted from them (not recorded which). The receptors originated from an adult woman who had mild COVID-19 (a few samples of this study predate the infection). Cell type and time point are not known. CDR3s include the opening cysteine and the closing phenylalanine or tryptophan. The D gene is left open where the match is weak. For some rows the clone size is stated as once, few or many, or as a class when expanded; others skip it.

V	D	J	size	DNA	CDR3
TRBV12-3/TRBV12-4	TRBD2	TRBJ2-7	.	TGTGCCAGCAGCCTACTAGCGGGAGGGCTCTACGAGCAGTACTTC	CASSLLAGGLYEQYF
TRBV12-3/TRBV12-4	.	TRBJ1-2	few	TGTGCCAGCAGATCGGGCAGGACGAGTGGGTATGGCTACACCTTC	CASRSGRTSGYGYTF
TRBV12-3/TRBV12-4	.	TRBJ1-5	.	TGTGCCAGCAGCGATCCAGGGGTAGGGCAGCCCCAGCATTTT	CASSDPGVGQPQHF
TRBV6-2/TRBV6-3	TRBD1	TRBJ1-1	few	TGTGCCAGCAGGCCCCAGGGGGCTAACACTGAAGCTTTCTTT	CASRPQGANTEAFF
TRBV4-2	TRBD1	TRBJ2-1	many	TGTGCCAGCAGCGCCAAATTACAGGGGAATGAGCAGTTCTTC	CASSAKLQGNEQFF
TRBV19	TRBD1	TRBJ2-7	.	TGTGCCAGTAGTCCCGCGACCGACAGGGGCGAGCAGTACTTC	CASSPATDRGEQYF
TRBV15	TRBD1	TRBJ1-2	.	TGTGCCACCAGCAGGGGGGCACAGGGGAGCGGCTACACCTTC	CATSRGAQGSGYTF
TRBV27	TRBD1	TRBJ1-1	.	TGTGCCAGCAGTCTTGACAGGGGAAGGAGGAACACTGAAGCTTTCTTT	CASSLDRGRRNTEAFF
TRBV12-3/TRBV12-4	.	TRBJ2-7	.	TGTGCCAGCAGTTTTTCCGCTTCCTACGAGCAGTACTTC	CASSFSASYEQYF
TRBV10-3	.	TRBJ2-1	few	TGTGCCATCAGGAGGGATTCCGGCAGGGCTGGCGAGCAGTTCTTC	CAIRRDSGRAGEQFF
TRBV21-1	.	TRBJ2-1	.	TGTGCGACGAGGCGGCGCGCGGACAATGAGCAGTTCTTC	CATRRRADNEQFF
TRBV9	TRBD2	TRBJ2-7	few	TGTGCCAGCAGCCGAGCGGGAGCTTCTTGGGAGCAGTACTTC	CASSRAGASWEQYF
TRBV25-1	.	TRBJ2-7	.	TGTGCCAGCACCGCGGGGAACTCCTACGAGCAGTACTTC	CASTAGNSYEQYF
TRBV7-9	.	TRBJ1-1	few	TGTGCCAGCAGCTTAAATGCAGGGGTCACTGAAGCTTTCTTT	CASSLNAGVTEAFF
TRBV5-6	.	TRBJ2-5	once	TGTGCCAGCAGCGCCGACAACCAAGAGACCCAGTACTTC	CASSADNQETQYF
TRBV3-1	.	TRBJ2-7	once	TGTGCCAGCAGCCCCCCAAACACCTACGAGCAGTACTTC	CASSPPNTYEQYF
TRBV20-1	.	TRBJ2-7	.	TGCAGTGCTGAGGGTGGGTACGAGCAGTACTTC	CSAEGGYEQYF
TRBV15	.	TRBJ1-5	.	TGTGCCACCAGAGAAGCAACAGGGAACCAGCCCCAGCATTTT	CATREATGNQPQHF
TRBV27	.	TRBJ1-1	few	TGTGCCAGCAGGCGGAACACTGAAGCTTTCTTT	CASRRNTEAFF
TRBV20-1	.	TRBJ1-2	few	TGCAGTGCTAGAGTTTCAGGGAGCATCACCTACACCTTC	CSARVSGSITYTF
TRBV12-3/TRBV12-4	TRBD2	TRBJ2-3	.	TGTGCCAGCAGACTACGGCTAGCGGGGACGGATACGCAGTATTTT	CASRLRLAGTDTQYF
TRBV12-3/TRBV12-4	TRBD2	TRBJ2-2	few	TGTGCCAGCAGTTTTCGGGGGAGGGCCATTGGCGGGGAGCTGTTTTTT	CASSFRGRAIGGELFF
TRBV24-1	.	TRBJ2-7	.	TGTGCCACCAGTGATAGGGGGGGGGACTCCTACGAGCAGTACTTC	CATSDRGGDSYEQYF
TRBV27	TRBD2	TRBJ2-1	few	TGTGCCAGCACCAAGACTAGCGGAGGGGAGTATGAGCAGTTCTTC	CASTKTSGGEYEQFF
TRBV12-3/TRBV12-4	TRBD1	TRBJ2-7	few	TGTGCCAGCGGACAGGGGAGCTCCTACGAGCAGTACTTC	CASGQGSSYEQYF
TRBV29-1	.	TRBJ1-2	few	TGCAGCGTTGAGCCAGGAGACTATGGCTACACCTTC	CSVEPGDYGYTF
TRBV6-5	TRBD2	TRBJ2-1	few	TGTGCCAGCAGTTTAACCAGCGGGGCCTTGAGCAATGAGCAGTTCTTC	CASSLTSGALSNEQFF
TRBV3-1	TRBD2	TRBJ2-2	.	TGTGCCAGCAGCCCGACTAGCGGGGGGTTCCGAGTATCGGGAACCGGGGAGCTGTTTTTT	CASSPTSGGFRVSGTGELFF
TRBV12-3/TRBV12-4	TRBD2	TRBJ2-1	many	TGTGCCAGCAGTCTAGCGGGGGGAGCCTACAATGAGCAGTTCTTC	CASSLAGGAYNEQFF
TRBV4-2	.	TRBJ2-7	.	TGTGCCAGCAGCCAAGATACACGGAATAAGGCCTACGAGCAGTACTTC	CASSQDTRNKAYEQYF
TRBV20-1	TRBD2	TRBJ2-1	.	TGCAGTGCAAGACTAGCGGTCTCCTACAATGAGCAGTTCTTC	CSARLAVSYNEQFF
TRBV19	TRBD2	TRBJ2-3	.	TGTGCCAGTAGGCGGGAGGGCCGGGGAGATACGCAGTATTTT	CASRREGRGDTQYF
TRBV6-6	.	TRBJ1-2	.	TGTGCCAGCAGTACCCCCGGGGGGGGCTACACCTTC	CASSTPGGGYTF
TRBV6-6	TRBD1	TRBJ1-5	few	TGTGCCAGCAGTTCCCGACAGGGGGTTTCTTCTTATAGCAATCAGCCCCAGCATTTT	CASSSRQGVSSYSNQPQHF
TRBV15	TRBD2	TRBJ2-7	few	TGTGCCACCAGCAGAGATCTGGCTAGCGGGAGGGTCTCCTACGAGCAGTACTTC	CATSRDLASGRVSYEQYF
TRBV12-3/TRBV12-4	.	TRBJ1-3	.	TGTGCCAGCAGTCAAACGCCCACCCTATCTGGAAACACCATATATTTT	CASSQTPTLSGNTIYF
TRBV29-1	.	TRBJ1-2	few	TGCAGCGTTTTAAGTTCCGGGGTTATGGGCTACACCTTC	CSVLSSGVMGYTF
TRBV7-2	TRBD1	TRBJ1-2	.	TGTGCCAGCAGCTTACGCCCTACAGGGGCGGGCGGCTACACCTTC	CASSLRPTGAGGYTF
TRBV5-1	TRBD2	TRBJ2-7	once	TGCGCCAGCAGCTTGACCGGGACTAGCGGGACCTACGAGCAGTACTTC	CASSLTGTSGTYEQYF
TRBV4-2	TRBD2	TRBJ2-3	.	TGTGCCAGCAGCCGGGGACTACACGAGGCAGATACGCAGTATTTT	CASSRGLHEADTQYF
TRBV20-1	TRBD1	TRBJ1-5	few	TGCAGTGCTAGAGGGGGACAGGGAACTTATAGCAATCAGCCCCAGCATTTT	CSARGGQGTYSNQPQHF
TRBV18	TRBD2	TRBJ2-7	.	TGTGCCAGCTCATCCCTGCGGGGGGACGAGCAGTACTTC	CASSSLRGDEQYF
TRBV6-2/TRBV6-3	TRBD1	TRBJ2-7	few	TGTGCCAGCGGACAGGGCTACGAGCAGTACTTC	CASGQGYEQYF
TRBV12-3/TRBV12-4	.	TRBJ1-1	.	TGTGCCAGCAGTTTAGGGGAAGGAACATCAAAGACTGAAGCTTTCTTT	CASSLGEGTSKTEAFF
TRBV11-3	.	TRBJ1-3	once	TGTGCCAGTACACTGGGGAGCTCTGGAAACACCATATATTTT	CASTLGSSGNTIYF
TRBV4-2	TRBD1	TRBJ2-2	.	TGTGCCAGCAGCAGGGGACAGGGAGGGTCCGGGGAGCTGTTTTTT	CASSRGQGGSGELFF
TRBV19	TRBD1	TRBJ1-1	many	TGTGCCAGTACCCCCGGACAGGGGAGGAACACTGAAGCTTTCTTT	CASTPGQGRNTEAFF
TRBV6-5	.	TRBJ2-3	.	TGTGCCAGCAGTTACTCGCATGGCAGGAGCACAGATACGCAGTATTTT	CASSYSHGRSTDTQYF
TRBV15	.	TRBJ2-3	few	TGTGCCACCAGCAGAGATGGGAAGGATACGCAGTATTTT	CATSRDGKDTQYF